One sample yielded the 18 T cell receptor beta chains listed below, sequenced in a study of response to subunit inactivated influenza vaccine. TCRdb reanalysed the RT-PCR reads using MiXCR and keeps one entry per CDR3 protein. Found here are a few hundred thousand distinct CDR3 sequences, roughly 9.7% of them singletons; the top ten hold approximately 12%. The source was PBMCs from blood, collected 45 days after vaccination. Receptors originate from a middle-aged man who received an inactivated influenza vaccine.

The chain couples TRBV29-1 to TRBJ2-6; TRBD1 matches at 9 bases. The CDR3 extends over 15 amino acids. The germline V gene encodes CDR1 SQVTM and CDR2 ANQGSEA. The ends lost 5 bases at V and 4 bases at J; junction bases unmatched: 6. Here the CDR3 DNA reads TGCAGCGTTTCGGGACAGGGTCCCGGGGCCAACGTCCTGACTTTC. Amino acid sequence: CSVSGQGPGANVLTF.

This clonotype turned up a few times. The gene calls are TRBV7-9 and TRBJ1-6; 8 nucleotides line up with TRBD1. The germline V gene has CDR1 SEHNR and CDR2 FQNEAQ (reference sequence). The CDR3 consists of 16 residues. Trimming at V came to 7 bases and at J to 7 bases, leaving 12 bases not matched to a gene. This chain's CDR3 is CASTPGQGSWNSPLHF. Here the CDR3 DNA reads TGTGCCAGCACCCCTGGACAGGGTTCTTGGAATTCACCCCTCCACTTT.

The table lists this clonotype with a few counts. The rearrangement uses TRBV3-1 and TRBJ2-6; D gene uncertain. Per germline, CDR1 LGHDT and CDR2 YNNKEL (reference sequence). V lost 7 bases and J 3 bases, leaving 7 bases between the germline ends. The CDR3 contains 13 residues. This chain's CDR3 is CASTRHGANVLTF. The CDR3 nucleotides are TGTGCCAGCACCCGGCATGGGGCCAACGTCCTGACTTTC.

This chain uses TRBV5-6 with TRBJ1-2; 8 bases align to TRBD1. The germline gives CDR1 SGHDT, CDR2 YYEEEE. V lost 3 bases, J lost 4 bases, and 5 bases stayed unmatched. This CDR3 has 14 amino acids. The CDR3 bases are TGTGCCAGCAGCTCCCAGGGGGCAACCTATGGCTACACCTTC. This gives the protein CASSSQGATYGYTF.

This clonotype was recorded a few times. V gene TRBV6-1 combines with J gene TRBJ2-1; D remains unclear. The CDR3 consists of 15 residues. V was shortened by 3 bases and J by 10 bases, with 19 bases between the two germline ends. Germline V gene data show CDR1 as MNHNS and CDR2 as SASEGT. CDR3 coding DNA: TGTGCCAGCAGTGATGGTACGGCACCGCCTCAAGAGCAGTTCTTC. Translation gives CASSDGTAPPQEQFF.

This rearrangement joins TRBV15 to TRBJ2-7; D is unresolved. The CDR3 has 14 amino acids. CDR1 and CDR2 (germline): LNHNV, YYDKDF (reference sequence). The V end was cut by 0 bases, the J end by 3 bases, with 9 bases between. Here the CDR3 DNA reads TGTGCCACCAGCAGAGATCAAGGGTACTACGAGCAGTACTTC. Amino acids: CATSRDQGYYEQYF.

This rearrangement joins TRBV7-3 to TRBJ2-4; 8 bases line up with TRBD1. This CDR3 spans 14 amino acids. The junction had 8 bases not matched to a gene; V was cut back by 5 bases and J by 8 bases. CDR1 and CDR2 from the germline V gene are SGHTA and FQGTGA. The CDR3 loop is CASSAQGARDIQYF. CDR3 in DNA: TGTGCCAGCAGCGCCCAGGGGGCGCGGGACATTCAGTACTTC.

There are many counts of this clonotype. The chain is built from TRBV20-1 and TRBJ2-1; 13 nucleotides line up with TRBD2. CDR1 is DFQATT and CDR2 is SNEGSKA in the germline V gene (reference sequence). The ends lost 6 bases at V and 1 base at J; junction bases unmatched: 6. The CDR3 length is 16 residues. The chain's CDR3 is CSATGLAGRSYNEQFF. As DNA, the CDR3 is TGCAGTGCGACGGGACTAGCGGGAAGATCCTACAATGAGCAGTTCTTC.

This clonotype was recorded at least ten times. The genes are TRBV28 and TRBJ2-5; D call uncertain. CDR1 is MDHEN and CDR2 is SYDVKM in the germline V gene. There are 11 residues in the CDR3. The V gene lost 8 bases and the J gene lost 5 bases, with 9 bases spanning the gap. The CDR3 reads CASSALETQYF. In DNA, the CDR3 is TGTGCCAGCTCAGCGTTGGAGACCCAGTACTTC.

This clonotype was seen more than once but under ten times. V usage is TRBV9 and J usage is TRBJ2-5, with TRBD2 identical over 11 bases. V shed 0 bases, J shed 2 bases, and the junction held 0 bases outside the gene matches. The germline gives CDR1 SGDLS, CDR2 YYNGEE. The CDR3 is 15 residues long. Written as DNA, the CDR3 is TGTGCCAGCAGCGTAGGGACTAGCGGGCAAGAGACCCAGTACTTC. Its translation: CASSVGTSGQETQYF.

This clonotype was counted only a few times. The chain carries TRBV19 and TRBJ1-2; 9 nucleotides match TRBD1. CDR1 and CDR2 from the germline V gene are LNHDA and SQIVND (reference sequence). This CDR3 region has 14 residues. Trimming took 7 bases from V and 5 from J; bases not matched to a gene: 8. CDR3 sequence: CASTSPGTGYGYTF. CDR3 in DNA: TGTGCCAGTACCTCACCGGGGACAGGGTATGGCTACACCTTC.

Ten or more counts support this clonotype. The chain combines TRBV5-4 with TRBJ2-7; D perhaps matches TRBD2 (5 bases). Trimming left V 4 bases short and J 0 bases short, with 11 bases between. The length of the CDR3 is 14 residues. The germline gives CDR1 SGHNT, CDR2 YYREEE (reference sequence). The DNA for the CDR3 is TGTGCCAGCAGCCCCAGCCGGGACTCCTACGAGCAGTACTTC. It yields the protein CASSPSRDSYEQYF. The full variable domain, rest sourced from reference TRBV5-4 and TRBJ2-7, is ETGVTQSPTHLIKTRGQQVTLRCSSQSGHNTVSWYQQALGQGPQFIFQYYREEENGRGNFPPRFSGLQFPNYSSELNVNALELDDSALYLCASSPSRDSYEQYFGPGTRLTVT.

This clonotype was seen only a few times. The V and J genes are TRBV7-9 and TRBJ2-1; TRBD2 aligns across 7 bases. This CDR3 region has 17 residues. Trimming removed 1 base from V and 3 bases from J; junction bases left unmatched: 9. Germline V gene data show CDR1 as SEHNR and CDR2 as FQNEAQ (reference sequence). The CDR3 DNA sequence: TGTGCCAGCAGCTTAGGTGTGGGAGGGCTACTCTACAATGAGCAGTTCTTC. This codes for CASSLGVGGLLYNEQFF.

The CDR3 DNA sequence: TGTGCCAGCACCCCGACAGGGGTTAGGACTGAAGCTTTCTTT. This translates into CASTPTGVRTEAFF. This rearrangement joins TRBV12-3 or TRBV12-4 to TRBJ1-1, with TRBD1 identical over 8 bases. CDR3 length: 14 residues. The V gene end was trimmed by 7 bases and the J gene end by 5 bases; junction bases not matched to a gene: 9.

This clonotype was seen only a few times. The DNA for the CDR3 is TGTGCCAGCAGCCCCACTAGCGGGAGGGCCTTACTGCAGTTCTTC. Translating it yields CASSPTSGRALLQFF. The J gene is TRBJ2-1, the V gene TRBV7-8, with 13 nucleotides matching TRBD2. Trimming removed 5 bases from V and 12 bases from J; junction bases left unmatched: 10. The CDR3 consists of 15 residues. Germline CDR1 SGHVS, CDR2 FQNEAQ.

The gene calls are TRBV5-5 and TRBJ1-1; D is possibly TRBD1 (6 bases). Looked up from germline, CDR1 is SGHKS and CDR2 is YYEKEE (reference sequence). V dropped 4 bases and J dropped 0 bases, with 13 bases sitting between them. CDR3 length equals 15 residues. The CDR3 region is CASSLGTNMNTEAFF. The CDR3 DNA is TGTGCCAGCAGCCTAGGGACAAACATGAACACTGAAGCTTTCTTT.

The chain couples TRBV15 to TRBJ1-6, with no clear D. The CDR3 totals 14 residues. V gave up 0 bases and J gave up 5 bases, with 5 bases separating them. Germline assignment: CDR1 LNHNV and CDR2 YYDKDF (reference sequence). CDR3 bases: TGTGCCACCAGCAGAGATAGGGATAATTCACCCCTCCACTTT. Translated, it gives CATSRDRDNSPLHF.

The chain recombines TRBV24-1 with TRBJ2-3; 10 positions match TRBD2. The CDR3 has 16 residues. The junction had 7 bases not matched to a gene; V was cut back by 2 bases and J by 6 bases. Germline CDR1 reads KGHDR; CDR2 reads SFDVKD. The CDR3 loop is CATSDSTSGAPDTQYF. The CDR3 nucleotides are TGTGCCACCAGTGATTCTACTAGCGGGGCGCCGGATACGCAGTATTTT.